This TCR beta chain comes out of a study of blood T cell repertoires in COVID-19. Only in-frame clones appear in the TCRdb table, and some are missing; sequencing was by immunoSEQ multiplex PCR. This sample has approximately 220,000 clones; approximately 84% occur once, and the top ten carry approximately 8%. Deletions cut 1 base from V and 2 bases from J, with 8 bases between. The CDR3 is 14 amino acids. Germline lookup yields CDR1 SNHLY and CDR2 FYNNEI. This receptor was taken from an elderly woman with acute or convalescent COVID-19. Material for sequencing was peripheral blood. The chain combines TRBV2 with TRBJ1-1; tentative D call: TRBD1 (6 bases). The DNA of the CDR3 is TGTGCCAGCAGTGAAGACAGGGCAAACACTGAAGCTTTCTTT. This gives the protein CASSEDRANTEAFF.